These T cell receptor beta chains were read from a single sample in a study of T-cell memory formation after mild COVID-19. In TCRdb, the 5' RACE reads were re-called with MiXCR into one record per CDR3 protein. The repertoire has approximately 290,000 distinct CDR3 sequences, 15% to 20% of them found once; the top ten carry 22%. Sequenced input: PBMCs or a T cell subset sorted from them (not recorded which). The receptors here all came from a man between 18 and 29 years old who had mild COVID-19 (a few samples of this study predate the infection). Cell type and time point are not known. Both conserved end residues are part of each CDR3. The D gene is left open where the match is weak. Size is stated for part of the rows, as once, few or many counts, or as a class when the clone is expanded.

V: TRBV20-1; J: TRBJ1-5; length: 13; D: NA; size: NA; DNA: TGCAGTGCTAGACCATGGGGGGGGAAGCCCCAGCATTTT; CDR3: CSARPWGGKPQHF
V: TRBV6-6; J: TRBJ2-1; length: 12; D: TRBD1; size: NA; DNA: TGTGCCAGCAGGTCACAGGGGAATGAGCAGTTCTTC; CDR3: CASRSQGNEQFF
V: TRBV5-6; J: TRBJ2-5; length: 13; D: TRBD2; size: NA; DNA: TGTGCCAGCAGCTTTGGACTAGTAGAGACCCAGTACTTC; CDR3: CASSFGLVETQYF
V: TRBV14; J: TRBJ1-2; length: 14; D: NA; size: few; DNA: TGTGCCAGCAGCCAAGGTGCGGGCGCCTATGGCTACACCTTC; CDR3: CASSQGAGAYGYTF
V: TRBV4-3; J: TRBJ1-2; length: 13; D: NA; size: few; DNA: TGCGCCAGCAGCCAAGATATGGGCGGCGGCTACACCTTC; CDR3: CASSQDMGGGYTF
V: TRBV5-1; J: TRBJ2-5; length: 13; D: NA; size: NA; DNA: TGCGCCAGCAGCTTTGAGGGAACGGAGACCCAGTACTTC; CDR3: CASSFEGTETQYF
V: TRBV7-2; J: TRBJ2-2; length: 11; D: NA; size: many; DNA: TGTGCCAGCAGCGTCGCCGGGGAGCTGTTTTTT; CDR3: CASSVAGELFF
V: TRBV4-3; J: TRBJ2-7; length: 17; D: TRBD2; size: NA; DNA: TGCGCCAGCAGCCCCTCGCTAGCGGGGGGCTCGTACTACGAGCAGTACTTC; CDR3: CASSPSLAGGSYYEQYF
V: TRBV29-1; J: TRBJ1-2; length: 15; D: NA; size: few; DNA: TGCAGCGTTGACCCCCGGGACCTTAACCCTATTGGCTACACCTTC; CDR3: CSVDPRDLNPIGYTF
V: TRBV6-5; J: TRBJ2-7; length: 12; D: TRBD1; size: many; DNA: TGTGCCAGCAGTCCCGACAGGGGAGAGCAGTACTTC; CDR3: CASSPDRGEQYF
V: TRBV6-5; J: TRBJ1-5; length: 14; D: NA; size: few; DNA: TGTGCCAGCAGTTACTCCGACAGGCAAGGGCCCCAGCATTTT; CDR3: CASSYSDRQGPQHF
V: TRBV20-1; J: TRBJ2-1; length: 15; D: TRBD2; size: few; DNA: TGCAGTGCTAGGGGGGAGGGGTACATCTACAATGAGCAGTTCTTC; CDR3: CSARGEGYIYNEQFF
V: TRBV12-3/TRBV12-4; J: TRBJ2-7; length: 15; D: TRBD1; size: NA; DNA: TGTGCCAGCAGTCCGACCCGGGACAGCCACTACGAGCAGTACTTC; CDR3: CASSPTRDSHYEQYF
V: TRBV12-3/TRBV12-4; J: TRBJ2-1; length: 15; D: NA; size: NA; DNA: TGTGCCAGCAGTTTAAGGGGGGATCCCTACAATGAGCAGTTCTTC; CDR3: CASSLRGDPYNEQFF
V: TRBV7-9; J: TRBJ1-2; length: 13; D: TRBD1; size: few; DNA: TGTGCCAGCGGAGAGACAGGGGTCTATGGCTACACCTTC; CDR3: CASGETGVYGYTF
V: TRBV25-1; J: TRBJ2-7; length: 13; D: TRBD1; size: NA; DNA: TGTGCCAGCAACGTACAGGGGTTTCTCGAGCAGTACTTC; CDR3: CASNVQGFLEQYF
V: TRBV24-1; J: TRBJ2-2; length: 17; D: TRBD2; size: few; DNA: TGTGCCACCAGTGATTTGCTGACTAGCGGGGATACCGGGGAGCTGTTTTTT; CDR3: CATSDLLTSGDTGELFF
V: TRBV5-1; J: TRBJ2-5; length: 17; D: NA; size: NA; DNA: TGCGCCAGCAGCTTGTTAGTGGGCCCCGCCATCCAAGAGACCCAGTACTTC; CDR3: CASSLLVGPAIQETQYF
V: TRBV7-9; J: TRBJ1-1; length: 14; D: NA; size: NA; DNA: TGTGCCAGCAGCTCTACCGGGGCGAACACTGAAGCTTTCTTT; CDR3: CASSSTGANTEAFF
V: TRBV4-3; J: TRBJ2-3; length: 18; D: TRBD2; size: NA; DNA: TGCGCCAGCAGCCAGACCCTAGGACTAGCGGGGACCACAGATACGCAGTATTTT; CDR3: CASSQTLGLAGTTDTQYF